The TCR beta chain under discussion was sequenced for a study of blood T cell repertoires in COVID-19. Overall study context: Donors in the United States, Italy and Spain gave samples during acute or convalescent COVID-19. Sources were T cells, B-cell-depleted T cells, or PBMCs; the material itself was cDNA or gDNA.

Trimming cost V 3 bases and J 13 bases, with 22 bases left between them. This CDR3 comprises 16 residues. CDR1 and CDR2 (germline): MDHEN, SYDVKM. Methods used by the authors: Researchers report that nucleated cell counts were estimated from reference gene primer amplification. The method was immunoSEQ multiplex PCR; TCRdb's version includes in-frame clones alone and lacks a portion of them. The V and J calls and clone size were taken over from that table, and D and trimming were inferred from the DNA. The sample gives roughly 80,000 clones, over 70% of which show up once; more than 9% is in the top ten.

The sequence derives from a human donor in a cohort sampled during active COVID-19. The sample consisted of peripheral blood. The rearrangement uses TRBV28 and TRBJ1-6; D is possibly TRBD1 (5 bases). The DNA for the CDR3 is TGTGCCAGCAGTTTGGGAGGGACGGCCAGAATTCCGCCCCTCCACTTT. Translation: CASSLGGTARIPPLHF.